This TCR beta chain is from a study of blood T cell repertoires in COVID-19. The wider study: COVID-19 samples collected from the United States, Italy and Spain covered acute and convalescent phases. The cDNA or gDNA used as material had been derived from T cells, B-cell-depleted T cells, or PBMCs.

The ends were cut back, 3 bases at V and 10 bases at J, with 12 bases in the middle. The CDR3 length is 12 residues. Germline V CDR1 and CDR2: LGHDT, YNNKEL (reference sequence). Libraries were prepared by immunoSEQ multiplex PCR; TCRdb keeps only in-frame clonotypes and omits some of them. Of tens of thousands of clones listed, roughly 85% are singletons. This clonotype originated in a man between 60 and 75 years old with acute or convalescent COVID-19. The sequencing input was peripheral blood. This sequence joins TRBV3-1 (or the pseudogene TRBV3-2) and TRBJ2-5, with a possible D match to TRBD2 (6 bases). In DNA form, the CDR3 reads TGTGCCAGCAGCCAGATCGGAGGGAGCCAGTACTTC. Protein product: CASSQIGGSQYF.